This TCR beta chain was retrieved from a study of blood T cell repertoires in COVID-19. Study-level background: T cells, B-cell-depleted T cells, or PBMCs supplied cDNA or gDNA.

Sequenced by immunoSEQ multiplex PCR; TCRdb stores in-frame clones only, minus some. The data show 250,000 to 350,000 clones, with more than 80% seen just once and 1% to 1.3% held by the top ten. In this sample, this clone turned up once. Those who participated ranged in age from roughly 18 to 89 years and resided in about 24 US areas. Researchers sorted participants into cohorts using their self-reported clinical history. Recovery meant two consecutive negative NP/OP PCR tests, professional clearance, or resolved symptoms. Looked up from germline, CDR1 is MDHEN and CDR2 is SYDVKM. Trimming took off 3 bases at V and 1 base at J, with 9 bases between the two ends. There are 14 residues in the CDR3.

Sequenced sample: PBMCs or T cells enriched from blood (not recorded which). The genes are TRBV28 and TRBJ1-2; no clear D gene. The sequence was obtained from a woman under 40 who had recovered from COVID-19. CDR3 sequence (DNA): TGTGCCAGCAGTTTTTTCACTGGTAACTATGGCTACACCTTC. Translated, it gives CASSFFTGNYGYTF.